This T cell receptor (beta chain) was recovered during a study of blood T cell repertoires in COVID-19. Libraries were prepared by immunoSEQ multiplex PCR; TCRdb keeps only in-frame clonotypes and omits some of them. The sample lists about 99,000 clones; 81% were seen once. Germline V gives CDR1 MGHDK, CDR2 SYGVNS. V was shortened by 5 bases and J by 10 bases, with 5 bases between the two germline ends. The CDR3 runs 10 residues. The source of this sequence is an elderly man with COVID-19, enrolled during active disease. Sequencing used peripheral blood. The chain employs TRBV25-1 and TRBJ1-4; perhaps TRBD1 as D (5 bases). In DNA form, the CDR3 reads TGTGCCAGCAGTAGGGGAAAACTGTTTTTT. Encoded protein: CASSRGKLFF.